This T cell receptor beta chain was identified during a study of CXCR3-negative and CXCR3-positive naive CD8 T cells. 250,000 to 350,000 cells per CD8+ T cell subset were flow-sorted in triplicate. About this clonotype itself: Its antigen is not known.

This CDR3 is built from 14 residues. The germline CDR1 and CDR2 sequences are SGHTA and FQGTGA. UMI-labeled 5' RACE TRB cDNA libraries were prepared from the cells. Each CDR3 protein gets one entry in TCRdb, which reprocessed the 5' RACE reads and gives no DNA. The data show under 150,000 distinct CDR3 sequences, and the top ten clones hold approximately 0.28%. Findings and limits, study-wide: TRBV-TRBJ usage was similar across naive CXCR3 subsets but distinct in memory cells. Hydrophobicity of TRB CDR3s was greater in CXCR3-positive naive cells than in CXCR3-negative naive cells. The naive subsets expressed comparable surface CD5, and the authors inferred TCR strength from TRB CDR3 properties. Partially decreased CXCR3 expression was recorded after cryopreservation, and fresh PBMCs were used in most assays.

Sequencing was carried out using naive CXCR3+ CD8+ T cells from blood. As to subset: CD45RO-CCR7+CD27+CD95- naive CD8+ T cells expressing CXCR3 (TNR3+). The chain is built from TRBV7-3 and TRBJ2-1; the D call of TRBD2 rests on TCRdb alone, since no DNA is present to check it. The receptor's source is a human donor in good health. Some clones in this sample may be carry-over from other donors' samples. The CDR3 here is CASSLTSGANEQFF.